This T cell receptor (beta chain) was identified in a study of regulatory T cells in long-lasting Graves disease. The CDR3 is 13 residues long. Trimming left V 6 bases short and J 4 bases short, with 15 bases between. Germline CDR1 and CDR2: DFQATT and SNEGSKA (reference sequence). In its sample, this clonotype was seen many times. As to time point: newly diagnosed GD, antithyroid drugs for less than 3 months. RNA isolated from PBMCs was used to make the TCR library. Arm-PCR with iRepertoire HTBI primers amplified the CDR3 regions for these TCR beta libraries. TCRdb passed the multiplex PCR reads through MiXCR, listing each CDR3 protein once. The sample shows 200,000 to 250,000 distinct CDR3 sequences, less than 20% of them seen only once. The same sample was also used in a study of T cells in Graves' hyperthyroidism and ophthalmopathy. That study reports: The authors deemed Graves' hyperthyroidism stable absent ophthalmopathy progression within 18 months. Blood also showed most of the thyroid clonotypes that were expanded above 0.001.

The sequenced sample was peripheral blood mononuclear cells (PBMCs), obtained at new diagnosis, from a patient treated with antithyroid drugs. J is TRBJ1-2 and V is TRBV20-1; D gene unclear. The source of this sequence is a woman aged 25-40 years with Graves disease. The CDR3 is CSARPSTSYGYTF. The CDR3 bases are TGCAGTGCGAGACCTTCGACCTCCTATGGCTACACCTTC.